This T cell receptor beta chain stems from a study of CD8+CD57+ T cells in acquired aplastic anemia. As for the study in general: The average for DNA from sorted CD4+ and CD8+ cells was 3 to 3.5 ug.

This CDR3 spans 14 amino acids. Germline CDR1 is SGHTA and CDR2 is FQGNSA. The use of genomic DNA as template underpinned the TCR beta VDJ and CDR3 profiling. TCRdb re-derived calls from the reads in MiXCR, one entry per CDR3 protein. The data contain 95,000 to 150,000 distinct CDR3 sequences, nearly 40% of them singletons. Individuals selected for sequencing had exhibited CD8+CD57+ cell expansion on flow cytometry. Patients had received no therapy at the time of blood sampling. The origin of this receptor is a human donor with aplastic anemia. J is TRBJ2-7 and V is TRBV7-2; no clear D gene. Sequencing used sorted CD4+, CD8+, or CD8+CD57+ T cells (not recorded which) from PBMCs. Here the CDR3 reads CASSRTPTGYEQHV. In DNA, the CDR3 is TGTGCCAGCAGCCGTACACCGACGGGCTACGAGCAGCACGTC.